This TCR beta chain was sequenced in a study of beta chain features in type 1 diabetes (dated by TCRdb to 2016 to 2019). For context, the study as a whole: No differences in mean age, gender distribution, total cell number or subset yield were found between patients and healthy donors. The study compared TCRB repertoires of sorted circulating CD4+ T cell subsets between recently diagnosed type 1 diabetes patients and matched healthy donors. Naive and central memory subsets were obtained from all 28 donors, but regulatory and stem cell-like memory subsets were isolated from only 8 patients and about 8 healthy donors. A total of roughly 110 million sorted cells were examined across all samples, and the number of cells per subset was strongly correlated with RNA yield.

V trim: 4 bases; J trim: 0 bases; unmatched bases: 2. From the cysteine up to the phenylalanine, the CDR3 has a length of 15 residues. The only DNA kept is the CDR3, 45 bases in frame from the first base. The germline V gene specifies KGHSH as CDR1 and LQKENI as CDR2. The entire isolated RNA was reverse transcribed using the High Capacity cDNA Reverse Transcription Kit, and thus expressed TCRB transcripts were sequenced. Deep immunoSEQ sequencing was applied to naive, central memory and regulatory T cell samples, giving an average of roughly 3.5 million total reads per sample. Sorted cells were lysed in RLT buffer and RNA was extracted with DNase-treated RNeasy Micro or Mini kits, depending on cell number. Each cell subset was processed on its own to prevent cross-contamination, while patient and healthy donor samples were processed together. The immunoSEQ multiplex PCR was used to amplify TCRB sequences from cDNA, yielding 87-bp fragments that span the CDR3 region. Sequencing of the amplicons was performed on the Illumina HiSeq platform. Per the authors' processing: Synthetic template baselines were used to correct PCR bias computationally, reads within Hamming distance 2 were collapsed, and singletons that could not be merged were discarded. Reads were aligned against IMGT to assign V, D and J genes, CDR3 length and insertions or deletions at six rearrangement sites. Within each subset, clonotype counts were normalized to sorted cell number, after which true diversity and Gini coefficients were computed with the tcR R package. The overlap coefficient, calculated on TCRB nucleotide sequences, was used to measure repertoire sharing. As a proxy for the pre-selection repertoire, out-of-frame TCRB sequences from naive cells were analyzed. As stored in TCRdb, this immuneACCESS dataset retains in-frame rearrangements with V and J assigned. A fraction of the clones does not appear; measured against another copy, unresolved V genes explain less than half of the discrepancy, and the remainder lacks a known reason. V, J and clone size are taken as reported in that table, and D and trimming were inferred from the DNA itself. In this sample the table shows 300,000 to 450,000 clones, around an eighth of which occur a single time. Together, the top ten hold roughly 0.017% of the sample.

From each donor, a single peripheral blood sample of around 120 mL on average was drawn into heparinised tubes. Naive, central memory, regulatory and stem cell-like memory CD4+ T cells were sorted on a BD FACSAria II using a panel including CD45RO, CCR7, CD25, CD127, CD95 and CD27. Purity was above 98% for every sorted population. PBMCs were isolated right away by Lymphoprep density gradient centrifugation and were stained directly, without culture. To minimize batch effects, samples were stained and sorted in pairs, one healthy donor with one patient per experiment. This clone was seen a handful of times. The target of this receptor is not known. Within one base of it there is no much larger clone, and no base qualities were kept. The paper's findings and limits, for the study overall: Only small numbers of individuals were included in the HLA sub-analyses, which left unresolved whether HLA type had any influence on TCRB rearrangement. Because cDNA rather than genomic DNA was sequenced, highly expressing activated cells could have been over-represented, although no difference in activation and CD3 levels was found between groups. A moderate but significant shortening of TCRB CDR3 length was observed in type 1 diabetes patients in all four CD4+ subsets. Shorter templates might have been favored by PCR, but patient and control samples were amplified and corrected together, so both groups would have been affected equally by any skew. Patients with type 1 diabetes made fewer insertions and deleted more nucleotides at VDJ recombination sites, implying thymic rearrangement abnormalities. Naive, central memory and regulatory TCRB repertoires appeared to be more alike among patients than among healthy donors.

Recombination joined TRBV18 with TRBJ1-5, with 8 junctional bases fitting TRBD1. Sequencing was performed on naive CD4+ T cells from blood. In light of the paper, this sample's cell subset or site label describes: true naive CD4+ T cells. This sequence originates from a man between 18 and 29 years old in good health. The sequenced DNA is TGTGCCAGCTCACTGGACAGGGTTAGCAATCAGCCCCAGCATTTT. Its coded protein is CASSLDRVSNQPQHF.